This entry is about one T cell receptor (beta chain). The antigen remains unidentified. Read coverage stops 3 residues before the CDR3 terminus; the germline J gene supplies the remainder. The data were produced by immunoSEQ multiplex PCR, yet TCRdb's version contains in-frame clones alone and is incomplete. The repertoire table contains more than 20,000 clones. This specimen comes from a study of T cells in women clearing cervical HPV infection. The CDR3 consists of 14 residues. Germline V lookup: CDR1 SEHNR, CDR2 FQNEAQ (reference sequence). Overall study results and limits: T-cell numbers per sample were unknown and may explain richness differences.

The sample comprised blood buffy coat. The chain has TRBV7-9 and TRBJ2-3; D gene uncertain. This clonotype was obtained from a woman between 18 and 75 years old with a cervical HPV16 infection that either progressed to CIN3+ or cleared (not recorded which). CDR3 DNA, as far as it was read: TGTGCCAGCAGCGCTAAAGGGTCCCAAGAGACG. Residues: CASSAKGSQET. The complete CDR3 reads CASSAKGSQETQYF.